Listed below are T cell receptor delta chains from one sample, sequenced in a study of γδ T cells in repeated Plasmodium falciparum infection. TCRdb used CATT to re-call clones from the multiplex PCR reads. Altogether 85,000 to 95,000 delta-chain clones are present, 1.4% being singletons, with the ten largest covering around 8.1%. Material: gamma-delta T cells from blood. These receptors originate from a pool of human donors (malaria-infected and uninfected, not separated). CDR3s include the opening cysteine and the closing phenylalanine or tryptophan. The D gene is left open where the match is weak. Expanded clones get a size class; other rows say once, few or many, or leave the size out.

TRDD3	TRDV2	many	TRDJ1	CACDRLLGDPNTDKLIF	TGTGCCTGTGACAGGCTACTGGGGGATCCGAACACCGATAAACTCATCTTT
-	TRDV1	many	TRDJ1	CALGELSIGYTDKLIF	TGTGCTCTTGGGGAACTTTCCATCGGGTACACCGATAAACTCATCTTT
-	TRDV1	few	TRDJ1	CALGPLLLRWGPCDKLIF	TGTGCTCTTGGGCCCTTACTACTGAGATGGGGGCCCTGCGATAAACTCATCTTT
TRDD3	TRDV2	medium-sized	TRDJ3	CACDTVLGDKSSWDTRQMFF	TGTGCCTGTGACACCGTACTGGGGGATAAGAGCTCCTGGGACACCCGACAGATGTTTTTC
-	TRDV2	medium-sized	TRDJ3	CACDTMEVSSWDTRQMFF	TGTGCCTGTGACACCATGGAGGTCAGCTCCTGGGACACCCGACAGATGTTTTTC
-	TRDV2	medium-sized	TRDJ1	CACDSRGGYTDKLIF	TGTGCCTGTGACTCTCGTGGGGGGTACACCGATAAACTCATCTTT
TRDD3	TRDV2	many	TRDJ1	CACDPLLLGDTDGTDKLIF	TGTGCCTGTGACCCTCTTTTACTGGGGGATACGGATGGCACCGATAAACTCATCTTT
-	TRDV1	many	TRDJ1	CALGELVTSTHTDKLIF	TGTGCTCTTGGGGAACTAGTTACTTCTACCCACACCGATAAACTCATCTTT
-	TRDV1	many	TRDJ1	CALGATIWNGLGFRGKLIF	TGTGCTCTTGGGGCTACAATCTGGAACGGTCTGGGGTTCCGAGGAAAACTCATCTTT
-	TRDV1	many	TRDJ1	CALGGPSLADKLIF	TGTGCTCTTGGGGGCCCCTCACTAGCCGATAAACTCATCTTT
TRDD3	TRDV1	many	TRDJ1	CALGVRTAFLPLGDNRTDKLIF	TGTGCTCTTGGGGTCCGAACGGCCTTCTTGCCTCTGGGGGATAATCGGACCGATAAACTCATCTTT
TRDD3	TRDV1	many	TRDJ1	CALGGFYRVLGDPYTDKLIF	TGTGCTCTTGGGGGGTTTTATCGCGTACTGGGGGATCCCTACACCGATAAACTCATCTTT
-	TRDV2	many	TRDJ1	CACDSPFSPTYTDKLIF	TGTGCCTGTGACTCTCCCTTCTCGCCCACTTACACCGATAAACTCATCTTT
TRDD3	TRDV1	many	TRDJ1	CALGEIRLLLGWGEEWVYTDKLIF	TGTGCTCTTGGGGAAATTCGGCTTTTACTGGGCTGGGGGGAGGAGTGGGTGTACACCGATAAACTCATCTTT
TRDD2	TRDV3	many	TRDJ1	CAFRGRFLYAWEGNYTDKLIF	TGTGCCTTTCGGGGGCGCTTCCTATATGCCTGGGAGGGGAATTACACCGATAAACTCATCTTT
TRDD3	TRDV2	many	TRDJ3	CACDPTPPTGGGRTSSWDTRQMFF	TGTGCCTGTGACCCTACTCCTCCTACTGGGGGGGGGCGAACTAGCTCCTGGGACACCCGACAGATGTTTTTC
TRDD3	TRDV1	many	TRDJ1	CALGEIPHLPTGGYVSTDKLIF	TGTGCTCTTGGGGAAATCCCCCACCTTCCTACTGGGGGATACGTCTCCACCGATAAACTCATCTTT
TRDD3	TRDV3	many	TRDJ1	CALSVLLLGDSGLIF	TGTGCCTTATCCGTCCTTCTACTGGGGGATAGTGGACTCATCTTT
-	TRDV1	many	TRDJ1	CALGERFSSTLYTDKLIF	TGTGCTCTTGGGGAAAGGTTCTCATCCACCCTGTACACCGATAAACTCATCTTT
-	TRDV2	many	TRDJ1	CACDSNPFFPTDKLIF	TGTGCCTGTGACTCAAATCCTTTCTTCCCCACCGATAAACTCATCTTT
TRDD3	TRDV1	many	TRDJ1	CALGVNYYWGMLTDKLIF	TGTGCTCTTGGGGTGAACTACTACTGGGGGATGTTAACCGATAAACTCATCTTT
-	TRDV2	medium-sized	TRDJ1	CACDTLEQQAAYTDKLIF	TGTGCCTGTGACACGCTGGAACAACAGGCGGCTTACACCGATAAACTCATCTTT
TRDD3	TRDV2	medium-sized	TRDJ2	CACDTGGLTAQLFF	TGTGCCTGTGACACTGGGGGATTGACAGCACAACTCTTCTTT
TRDD3	TRDV1	many	TRDJ1	CALGELPPTNQLGDTHRADKLIF	TGTGCTCTTGGGGAACTGCCTCCTACGAATCAACTGGGGGATACGCATAGGGCCGATAAACTCATCTTT
-	TRDV1	many	TRDJ1	CALGESRVGAPYTDKLIF	TGTGCTCTTGGGGAATCCCGAGTGGGGGCCCCGTACACCGATAAACTCATCTTT
-	TRDV2	many	TRDJ1	CACDTVGIGDKLIF	TGTGCCTGTGACACCGTGGGGATCGGCGATAAACTCATCTTT
-	TRDV2	medium-sized	TRDJ1	CACDPLLETDKLIF	TGTGCCTGTGACCCTTTACTCGAGACCGATAAACTCATCTTT
TRDD3	TRDV2	medium-sized	TRDJ3	CACDTGWGSSWDTRQMFF	TGTGCCTGTGACACCGGGTGGGGGAGCTCCTGGGACACCCGACAGATGTTTTTC
TRDD3	TRDV2	medium-sized	TRDJ1	CACEPAAKWGRDKLIF	TGTGCCTGTGAACCTGCGGCCAAATGGGGGAGAGATAAACTCATCTTT
TRDD3	TRDV2	many	TRDJ2	CACDTYWGAILTAQLFF	TGTGCCTGTGACACGTACTGGGGGGCTATTTTGACAGCACAACTCTTCTTT
TRDD3	TRDV1	many	TRDJ1	CALGVSSWGIPHTDKLIF	TGTGCTCTTGGGGTTAGTTCCTGGGGGATACCACACACCGATAAACTCATCTTT
TRDD3	TRDV2	many	TRDJ1	CACDGILGDTSYTDKLIF	TGTGCCTGTGACGGTATACTGGGGGATACCTCGTACACCGATAAACTCATCTTT
TRDD3	TRDV1	many	TRDJ2	CALGEYTGWGIETLTAQLFF	TGTGCTCTTGGGGAATACACGGGGTGGGGGATAGAAACTTTGACAGCACAACTCTTCTTT
TRDD3	TRDV1	many	TRDJ1	CALGDSRVFHWGIRLDTDKLIF	TGTGCTCTTGGGGATAGTAGAGTATTCCACTGGGGGATACGCCTTGACACCGATAAACTCATCTTT
TRDD2	TRDV1	many	TRDJ1	CALGPPSFLHRETDKLIF	TGTGCTCTTGGGCCCCCTTCCTTCCTCCATAGAGAAACCGATAAACTCATCTTT
TRDD3	TRDV1	many	TRDJ1	CALGAPPSVPPVLGITDKLIF	TGTGCTCTTGGGGCCCCCCCTAGCGTTCCTCCCGTACTGGGGATTACCGATAAACTCATCTTT
TRDD3	TRDV1	many	TRDJ1	CALGGPRKTWGMTDKLIF	TGTGCTCTTGGGGGCCCTAGGAAGACTTGGGGGATGACCGATAAACTCATCTTT
-	TRDV1	many	TRDJ1	CALGERVPGWELDQTDKLIF	TGTGCTCTTGGGGAAAGGGTTCCTGGGTGGGAACTGGATCAGACCGATAAACTCATCTTT
TRDD3	TRDV1	many	TRDJ1	CALGERQGFTGGYVAKLIF	TGTGCTCTTGGGGAACGACAGGGCTTTACTGGGGGATACGTGGCCAAACTCATCTTT
TRDD3	TRDV1	-	TRDJ1	CAGGYRIRTDKLIF	TGTGCTGGGGGATACAGAATTAGGACCGATAAACTCATCTTT
-	TRDV1	many	TRDJ2	CALGELVRTPYYLLTAQLFF	TGTGCTCTTGGGGAACTAGTTCGTACACCGTACTACCTTCTGACAGCACAACTCTTCTTT
TRDD3	TRDV2	many	TRDJ2	CACDYWGIPFGGWSAQLFF	TGTGCCTGTGACTACTGGGGGATACCATTTGGAGGGTGGTCAGCACAACTCTTCTTT
-	TRDV1	many	TRDJ1	CALGVRYTDKLIF	TGTGCTCTTGGGGTGAGGTACACCGATAAACTCATCTTT
-	TRDV1	many	TRDJ1	CALGELYHGSLDYTDKLIF	TGTGCTCTTGGGGAACTTTACCACGGAAGCCTAGATTACACCGATAAACTCATCTTT
TRDD3	TRDV1	many	TRDJ1	CALGGQEGWGSYTDKLIF	TGTGCTCTTGGGGGGCAGGAGGGCTGGGGGTCCTACACCGATAAACTCATCTTT
TRDD3	TRDV2	many	TRDJ1	CACDTGYWGIRAGTNTDKLIF	TGTGCCTGTGACACCGGATACTGGGGGATACGCGCGGGGACGAACACCGATAAACTCATCTTT